This T cell receptor (beta chain) came from a study of blood T cell repertoires in COVID-19. Only in-frame clones appear in the TCRdb table, and some are missing; sequencing was by immunoSEQ multiplex PCR. This table has 170,000 or so clones, 88% appearing once. Resolution of symptoms, clearance, or two negative PCRs was present in recovered Cohort 3 donors. This clone was seen more than once but under ten times. Sample: PBMCs or T cells enriched from blood (not recorded which). The receptor comes from a woman in her late teens or twenties who had recovered from COVID-19.

CDR3 DNA: TGTGCCAGCAGTGAGACTAGCGGACGTGGAGATACGCAGTATTTT. Protein: CASSETSGRGDTQYF. This sequence joins TRBV6-4 and TRBJ2-3; 9 bases line up with TRBD2. After removal of 3 bases from V and 5 bases from J, the junction contained 6 bases not matched to a gene. The CDR3 extends over 15 amino acids. Germline CDR1 reads MRHNA; CDR2 reads SNTAGT.